This entry is about one TCR beta chain. Its antigen is as yet unknown. Germline V gene data show CDR1 as SGHRS and CDR2 as YFSETQ. This CDR3 region has 14 residues. V gave up 5 bases and J gave up 0 bases, with 8 bases separating them. This sample was taken from a study of OX40 agonist ivuxolimab in advanced cancers. The assay was immunoSEQ multiplex PCR, and TCRdb's table has in-frame clones only and misses some. The sample lists more than 10,000 clones; around 84% were seen once. A history of autoimmune disease or systemic immunosuppression excluded patients. Findings and limits, study-wide: The authors also found low normalized T-cell clonal expansion in some nonresponders.

The TCR was taken from an adult with an advanced solid tumor such as melanoma, head and neck, liver or kidney cancer. Material: CD4+ or CD8+ T cells sorted from blood, obtained in a trial of the OX40 agonist ivuxolimab. This sequence joins TRBV5-1 and TRBJ2-2; a possible D gene is TRBD2 (6 bases). This chain's CDR3 is CASRRDPNTGELFF. The CDR3 region has the DNA TGCGCCAGCAGGCGGGACCCGAACACCGGGGAGCTGTTTTTT.